One sample yielded the 7 T cell receptor beta chains listed below, sequenced in a study of T cells expressing NK-cell markers. TCRdb reprocessed the 5' RACE reads and stores each CDR3 protein as one record, lacking DNA. The sample totals approximately 110,000 distinct CDR3 sequences. The sequenced sample consisted of blood T cells: a sorted CD56 or NKG2C T cell subset, CD4+ or CD8+ T cells, or bulk PBMC T cells (not recorded which). Receptor source: a woman aged 18 to 75 in good health.

The V and J genes are TRBV12-3 or TRBV12-4 and TRBJ2-6; without DNA, the TCRdb call of TRBD2 cannot be checked. The CDR3 loop spans 14 amino acids. The CDR3 sequence is CASNPRSGANVLTF.

The CDR3 sequence is CASSAEGRATGELFF. The chain has TRBV7-9 and TRBJ2-2; TCRdb selects TRBD2, and the lack of DNA leaves this call unchecked. This CDR3 contains 15 residues. Germline-derived CDR1 and CDR2 are SEHNR and FQNEAQ (reference sequence).

The chain uses TRBV19 and TRBJ2-2; without DNA, the TCRdb call of TRBD1 cannot be checked. The CDR3 totals 16 residues. Germline values: CDR1 LNHDA, CDR2 SQIVND (reference sequence). The CDR3 region is CASSTLGGAGTGELFF.

V gene TRBV4-3 combines with J gene TRBJ2-7; the TRBD2 assignment by TCRdb is unverifiable without DNA. Germline CDR1 reads LGHNA; CDR2 reads YSLEER. CDR3 length equals 17 residues. The CDR3 reads CASSQVGTSRTPYEQYF.

Here the CDR3 reads CSVYTGLAGGGDTQYF. The rearrangement uses TRBV20-1 and TRBJ2-3; the D call of TRBD2 rests on TCRdb alone, since no DNA is present to check it. The CDR3 has 16 amino acids. Germline V gene data show CDR1 as DFQATT and CDR2 as SNEGSKA (reference sequence).

The chain has TRBV7-9 and TRBJ2-5. This CDR3 region has 13 residues. Germline CDR1 reads SEHNR; CDR2 reads FQNEAQ (reference sequence). The CDR3 sequence: CASSLSYQETQYF.

This chain connects TRBV5-1 to TRBJ2-5. From germline, CDR1 is SGHRS and CDR2 YFSETQ. The CDR3 totals 14 residues. CDR3 in amino acids: CASSSRLPSETQYF.